The 9 T cell receptor beta chains given below trace back to one sample, sequenced in a study of regulatory T cells in long-lasting Graves disease. The time point: newly diagnosed GD, antithyroid drugs for less than 3 months. Construction of the TCR library relied on RNA isolated from PBMCs. Construction of the TCR beta libraries employed iRepertoire HTBI primers in conjunction with Arm-PCR of CDR3 regions. TCRdb itself ran the multiplex PCR reads through MiXCR, one entry per CDR3 protein. The sample lists a few hundred thousand distinct CDR3 sequences, 11% to 15% occurring once. These data were likewise used in another study, on T cells in Graves' hyperthyroidism and ophthalmopathy.

The sample here was peripheral blood mononuclear cells (PBMCs), taken at new diagnosis, from a patient treated with antithyroid drugs. These receptors all stem from a woman aged 50 to 60 with Graves disease.

This clonotype occurred many times. This sequence joins TRBV4-1 and TRBJ2-2, with 7 positions matching TRBD2. There are 16 residues in the CDR3. The V gene's germline CDR1 is MGHRA and CDR2 YSYEKL. The ends lost 1 base at V and 5 bases at J; junction bases unmatched: 7. CDR3 sequence: CASSQGLASRTGELFF. The CDR3 DNA follows: TGCGCCAGCAGCCAAGGACTAGCCTCGAGGACCGGGGAGCTGTTTTTT.

This chain joins TRBV6-1 and TRBJ2-7, with 7 bases matching TRBD1. J lost 6 bases, V lost 2 bases, and 10 bases had no gene match. The CDR3 extends over 15 amino acids. The V gene's germline CDR1 is MNHNS and CDR2 SASEGT. The CDR3 loop is CASSERRDSYIEQYF. For the CDR3, the DNA is TGTGCCAGCAGTGAACGAAGGGACAGCTATATCGAGCAGTACTTC.

This clonotype has only a few counts. This chain uses TRBV20-1 with TRBJ2-7; 14 bases line up with TRBD2. Germline V gene lookup returns CDR1 DFQATT and CDR2 SNEGSKA (reference sequence). V lost 4 bases, J lost 3 bases, and 8 bases stayed unmatched. The CDR3 runs 16 residues. This CDR3 is CSAKGTSGSLGYEQYF. CDR3 coding DNA: TGCAGTGCTAAGGGGACTAGCGGGAGTCTTGGCTACGAGCAGTACTTC.

To note about this clonotype: It may be a read error: a sequence one base away is much more abundant. The conserved phenylalanine or tryptophan is not found at the CDR3 terminus, so this likely reflects a read error. V usage is TRBV28 and J usage is TRBJ2-7; 9 positions match TRBD1. V lost 4 bases, J lost 5 bases, and 12 bases stayed unmatched. The CDR3 runs to 16 residues. The germline gives CDR1 MDHEN, CDR2 SYDVKM. The CDR3 loop is CASSSPQGAGFDEQYS. CDR3 in DNA: TGTGCCAGCAGTTCACCACAGGGGGCGGGTTTCGACGAGCAGTACTCC.

This rearrangement joins TRBV7-9 to TRBJ1-4; D gene unclear. With 4 bases removed from V and 8 bases from J, the gap between germline ends came to 23 bases. Germline V CDR1 and CDR2: SEHNR, FQNEAQ (reference sequence). The CDR3 runs to 17 residues. The CDR3 loop is CASSYSPTELVLEKLFF. In DNA form, the CDR3 reads TGTGCCAGCAGCTATAGCCCAACAGAGTTGGTTCTCGAAAAACTGTTTTTT. Together with reference TRBV7-9 and TRBJ1-4, the CDR3 gives the full variable domain: DTGVSQNPRHKITKRGQNVTFRCDPISEHNRLYWYRQTLGQGPEFLTYFQNEAQLEKSRLLSDRFSAERPKGSFSTLEIQRTEQGDSAMYLCASSYSPTELVLEKLFFGSGTQLSVL.

This clonotype has ten or more counts. The chain has TRBV5-1 and TRBJ1-2, with D perhaps matching TRBD1 (6 bases). Germline V lookup: CDR1 SGHRS, CDR2 YFSETQ. The V gene lost 4 bases and the J gene lost 6 bases, with 19 bases spanning the gap. This CDR3 comprises 15 residues. CDR3 DNA sequence: TGCGCCAGCAGCCTAGACCGGGCACAGGGCAATGGCTACACCTTC. The encoded protein is CASSLDRAQGNGYTF.

This clonotype was observed at least ten times. The chain combines TRBV28 with TRBJ2-7; perhaps TRBD1 as D (6 bases). Per the germline V gene, CDR1 is MDHEN and CDR2 is SYDVKM. Deletions cut 6 bases from V and 0 bases from J, with 12 bases between. The CDR3 has 14 amino acids. CDR3 region: CASRPGDTSYEQYF. In nucleotides, the CDR3 is TGTGCCAGCAGACCCGGGGACACCTCCTACGAGCAGTACTTC.

Comment on this clonotype: Since no conserved phenylalanine or tryptophan closes the CDR3, a read error is the likely cause. The V and J genes are TRBV20-1 and TRBJ2-5; D gene uncertain. With 3 bases removed from V and 1 base from J, the gap between germline ends came to 3 bases. This CDR3 spans 11 amino acids. CDR1 DFQATT and CDR2 SNEGSKA come from the germline V gene (reference sequence). CDR3 protein: CSASLQETQYL. The CDR3, as DNA: TGCAGTGCTAGCCTCCAAGAGACCCAGTACCTC.

This clonotype was detected ten times or more. The J gene is TRBJ2-1, the V gene TRBV5-1, with TRBD2 identical over 15 bases. The CDR3 loop spans 19 amino acids. Looked up from germline, CDR1 is SGHRS and CDR2 is YFSETQ. J was trimmed by 1 base and V by 0 bases; bases with no gene match: 5. The CDR3 bases are TGCGCCAGCAGCTTGGTAGGGACTAGCGGGAGGAAGTCCTACAATGAGCAGTTCTTC. This encodes CASSLVGTSGRKSYNEQFF. Full variable domain (missing parts from reference TRBV5-1 and TRBJ2-1): KAGVTQTPRYLIKTRGQQVTLSCSPISGHRSVSWYQQTPGQGLQFLFEYFSETQRNKGNFPGRFSGRQFSNSRSEMNVSTLELGDSALYLCASSLVGTSGRKSYNEQFFGPGTRLTVL.